At least ten counts were recorded for the clone carrying this TCR beta chain. A second PCR of 7 to 11 cycles used a sample-barcoded 5' primer and a J-beta primer mix. Each CDR3 protein gets one entry after TCRdb re-called the 5' RACE reads with MiXCR. The data hold some 900,000 distinct CDR3 sequences, with 29% observed a single time. The data originate from a study of blood T cells in healthy people across ages. V lost 4 bases and J lost 6; bases outside the gene matches: 7. CDR1 and CDR2 from the germline V gene are SGHKS and YYEKEE (reference sequence). The CDR3 extends over 16 amino acids. The sequence came from a woman older than 75 in good health. Sample: blood. The gene calls are TRBV5-5 and TRBJ2-3, with 14 bases matching TRBD2. CDR3 protein: CASSPRTSGGLDTQYF. For the CDR3, the DNA is TGTGCCAGCAGCCCCCGGACTAGCGGGGGGTTGGATACGCAGTATTTT.